This T cell receptor (beta chain) was identified in a study of T cell changes during pregnancy in multiple sclerosis. Germline lookup yields CDR1 SGHTA and CDR2 FQGNSA. The CDR3 extends over 13 amino acids. V was pared by 5 bases and J by 11 bases, with 18 bases between. Data came from immunoSEQ multiplex PCR; TCRdb stores just in-frame clones and leaves some out. The data contain about 60,000 clones, 90% to 95% of them seen just once; the ten biggest clones take up 0.85%. The sequence was collected from a female donor with multiple sclerosis, enrolled in a pregnancy study. The rearrangement links TRBV7-2 to TRBJ1-1, with a possible D match to TRBD1 (5 bases). The specimen was peripheral blood, collected in the first trimester of pregnancy. The CDR3 spells CASSTGTPGRAFF. DNA for the CDR3: TGTGCCAGCAGCACCGGGACTCCCGGTAGGGCTTTCTTT.